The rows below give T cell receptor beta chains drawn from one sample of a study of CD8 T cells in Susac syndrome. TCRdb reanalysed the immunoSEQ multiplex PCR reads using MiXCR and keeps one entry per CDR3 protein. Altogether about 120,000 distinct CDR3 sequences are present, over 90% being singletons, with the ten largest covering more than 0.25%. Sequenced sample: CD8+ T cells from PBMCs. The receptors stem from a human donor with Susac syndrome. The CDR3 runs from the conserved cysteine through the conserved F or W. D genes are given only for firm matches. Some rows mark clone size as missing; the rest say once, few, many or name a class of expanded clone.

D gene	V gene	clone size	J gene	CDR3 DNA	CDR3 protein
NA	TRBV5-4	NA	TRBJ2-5	TGTGCCAGCAGCTTGCTCGGGGTGGCTGCAAATGCAGAGACCCAGTACTTC	CASSLLGVAANAETQYF
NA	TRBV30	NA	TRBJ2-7	TGTGCCTGGAGTGTGGGGGGCTACGAGCAGTACTTC	CAWSVGGYEQYF
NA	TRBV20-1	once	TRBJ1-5	TGCAGTGCTTCCGACACGTTCAATCAGCCCCAGCATTTT	CSASDTFNQPQHF
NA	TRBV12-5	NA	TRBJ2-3	TGTGCTAGTGGTTCTTTCACCGGGGGACGGGAAGCGCAGTATTTT	CASGSFTGGREAQYF
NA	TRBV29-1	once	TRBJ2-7	TGCAGCGTTGAAGGGAGGGGACGGTCCTACGAGCAGTACTTC	CSVEGRGRSYEQYF
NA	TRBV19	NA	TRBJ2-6	TGTGCCAGTTCTCCGGCCGAGAACGGGGCCAACGTCCTGACTTTC	CASSPAENGANVLTF
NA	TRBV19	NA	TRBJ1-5	TGTGCCAGTACCGCGGGACCTAACAATCAGCCCCAGCATTTT	CASTAGPNNQPQHF
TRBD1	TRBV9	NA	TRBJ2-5	TGTGCCAGCAGCGTAGATGGACAGGGTGGCGAGACCCAGTACTTC	CASSVDGQGGETQYF
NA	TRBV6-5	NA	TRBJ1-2	TGTGCCAGCAGTTTAGACCGATCCGGGCTTACTCGAGATGGCTACACCTTC	CASSLDRSGLTRDGYTF
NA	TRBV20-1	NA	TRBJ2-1	TGCAGTGCTAGAGATCTTGCGGGGGCCCTCTACAATGAGCAGTTCTTC	CSARDLAGALYNEQFF
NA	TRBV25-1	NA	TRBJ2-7	TGTGCCAGCAGTAGCCTCGGGGACGAGCAGTACTTC	CASSSLGDEQYF
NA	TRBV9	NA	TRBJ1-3	TGTGCCAGCAGCGGGGGGACTGGAAACACCATATATTTT	CASSGGTGNTIYF
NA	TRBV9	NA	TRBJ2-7	TGTGCCAGCAGCGCGAGTGGGGGGGCGTCCTACGAGCAGTACTTC	CASSASGGASYEQYF
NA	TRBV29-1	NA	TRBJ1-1	TGCAGCGCCGATGGAGAAGGGGGGTTGAACACTGAAGCTTTCTTT	CSADGEGGLNTEAFF
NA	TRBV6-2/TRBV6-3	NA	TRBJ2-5	TGTGCCAGCAGTGGTCTGGGGACCCAGTACTTC	CASSGLGTQYF
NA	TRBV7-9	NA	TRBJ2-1	TGTGCCAGCAGCTTTGACACAGAGCAGTTCTTC	CASSFDTEQFF
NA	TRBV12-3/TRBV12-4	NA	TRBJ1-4	TGTGCCAGCAGTCCCTCGGGAGGGAAAACTAATGAAAAACTGTTTTTT	CASSPSGGKTNEKLFF
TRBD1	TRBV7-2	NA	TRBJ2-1	TGTGCCAGCAGCTCGTTGACAGGGCTAACCTACAATGAGCAGTTCTTC	CASSSLTGLTYNEQFF
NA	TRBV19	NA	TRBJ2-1	TGTGCCAGTAGTATTGGGACGTACAATGAGCAGTTCTTC	CASSIGTYNEQFF
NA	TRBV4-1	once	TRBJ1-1	TGCGCCAGCAGCGAGGAGGGGGTGGACACTGAAGCTTTCTTT	CASSEEGVDTEAFF
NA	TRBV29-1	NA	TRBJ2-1	TGCAGCGTTGCGACGGGTTCCTACAATGAGCAGTTCTTC	CSVATGSYNEQFF
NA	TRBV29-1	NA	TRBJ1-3	TGCAGCGTTGCTGATAGCCTCTCTGGAAACACCATATATTTT	CSVADSLSGNTIYF
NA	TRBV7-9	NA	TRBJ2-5	TGTGCCAGCAGCCTTGCGCAGGACATTGAGACCCAGTACTTC	CASSLAQDIETQYF
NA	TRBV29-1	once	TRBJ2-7	TGCAGCGTTGAAACCGACACCTCCTACGAGCAGTACTTC	CSVETDTSYEQYF
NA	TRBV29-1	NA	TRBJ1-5	TGCAGCGTTGCGGGGAACGGGGCAGAGAGCAATCAGCCCCAGCATTTT	CSVAGNGAESNQPQHF
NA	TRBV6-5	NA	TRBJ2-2	TGTGCCAGCAGTTACTCCGCATGGGCCGGGGAGCTGTTTTTT	CASSYSAWAGELFF
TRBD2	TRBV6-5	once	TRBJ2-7	TGTGCCAGCAGTTCGCCCGGGACTAGCGGGGGGGCTGTAACCGAGCAGTACTTC	CASSSPGTSGGAVTEQYF
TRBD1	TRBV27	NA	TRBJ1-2	TGTGCCAGCAGTTTGAGTCTCCAGGGGGCTAGCGGCTACACCTTC	CASSLSLQGASGYTF
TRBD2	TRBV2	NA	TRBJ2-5	TGTGCCAGCAGTGATAAGCGGGGGGGACAAGAGACCCAGTACTTC	CASSDKRGGQETQYF
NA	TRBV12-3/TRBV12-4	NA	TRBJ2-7	TGTGCCAGCAGTTTAGAGTACAGCTTCTACGAGCAGTACTTC	CASSLEYSFYEQYF
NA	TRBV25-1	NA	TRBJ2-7	TGTGCCAGCAGTGGTAACAGCGAGCAGTACTTC	CASSGNSEQYF
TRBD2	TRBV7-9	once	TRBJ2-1	TGTGCCAGCAGCCTACTAGCGGGGGGAGACAATGAGCAGTTCTTC	CASSLLAGGDNEQFF
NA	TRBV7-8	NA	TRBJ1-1	TGTGCCTCCTTCCCTCCAGGGAACACTGAAGCTTTCTTT	CASFPPGNTEAFF
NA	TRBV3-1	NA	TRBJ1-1	TGTGCCAGCAGCCAAGATATAGGGACGGGGAGAGCTTTCTTT	CASSQDIGTGRAFF
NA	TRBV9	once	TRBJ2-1	TGTGCCAGCAGCGTAGCTGGGGGAGGCTACAATGAGCAGTTCTTC	CASSVAGGGYNEQFF
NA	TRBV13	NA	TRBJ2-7	TGTGCCAGCAGCTTAGGCTCTGATCTAGAGCAGTACTTC	CASSLGSDLEQYF
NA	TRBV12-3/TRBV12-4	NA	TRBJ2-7	TGTGCCAGCAGTTTCGGAGTTGATATTGAGGGTAGGGGCGAGCAGTACTTC	CASSFGVDIEGRGEQYF
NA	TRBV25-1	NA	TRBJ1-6	TGTGCCAGCCGGCCCTATCCGAATTCACCCCTCCACTTT	CASRPYPNSPLHF
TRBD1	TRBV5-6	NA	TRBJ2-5	TGTGCCAGCAGCTGGGGGACAGGGACGGGAGAGACCCAGTACTTC	CASSWGTGTGETQYF
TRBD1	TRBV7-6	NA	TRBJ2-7	TGTGCCAGCAGCTGGACAGGGAGGTCCTACGAGCAGTACTTC	CASSWTGRSYEQYF
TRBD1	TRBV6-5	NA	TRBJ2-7	TGTGCCAGCTGGGACAGGGCCTACGAGCAGTACTTC	CASWDRAYEQYF
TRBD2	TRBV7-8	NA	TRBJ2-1	TGTGCCAGCAGCTTAGGGACTAGCGGGGGGTTTTTAAACAATGAGCAGTTCTTC	CASSLGTSGGFLNNEQFF
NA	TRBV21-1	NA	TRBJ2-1	TGTGCCAGCAGCAAAGTGAGATACAATGAGCAGTTCTTC	CASSKVRYNEQFF
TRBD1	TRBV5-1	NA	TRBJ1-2	TGCGCCAGCAGCCTACCTCTATTAGGACAGGCGACAAGTGGCTACACCTTC	CASSLPLLGQATSGYTF
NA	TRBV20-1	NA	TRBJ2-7	TGCAGTGCTAGGGCAGGGGACTACGAGCAGTACTTC	CSARAGDYEQYF
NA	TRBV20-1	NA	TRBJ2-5	TGCAGTGCCCAGAGTGAGCTAGCGTCTCCCCAAGAGACCCAGTACTTC	CSAQSELASPQETQYF
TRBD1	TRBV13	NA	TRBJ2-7	TGTGCCAGCAGCTCCCCGGGACAGGGCCCCTACGAGCAGTACTTC	CASSSPGQGPYEQYF
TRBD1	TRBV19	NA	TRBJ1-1	TGTGCCAGTAGTCTGCGGGACAGGGGTACTGAAGCTTTCTTT	CASSLRDRGTEAFF
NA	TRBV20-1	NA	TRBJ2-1	TGCAGTGCTAATAGTCAGGTCGATGAGCAGTTCTTC	CSANSQVDEQFF
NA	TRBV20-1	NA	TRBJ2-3	TGCAGTGCTAGAGCAGCGGGCCCTGGGGCAGATACGCAGTATTTT	CSARAAGPGADTQYF
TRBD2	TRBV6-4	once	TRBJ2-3	TGTGCCAGCAGTGACTCAACTAGCGGGGACACAGATACGCAGTATTTT	CASSDSTSGDTDTQYF
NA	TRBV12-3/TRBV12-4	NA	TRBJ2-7	TGTGCCAGCAGTTATACCCTGACCTACGAGCAGTACTTC	CASSYTLTYEQYF
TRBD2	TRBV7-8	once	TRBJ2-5	TGTGCCAGTGGGAGGGCGGCGGAGACCCAGTACTTC	CASGRAAETQYF
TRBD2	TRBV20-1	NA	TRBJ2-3	TGCAGTGCTAGAGCGCGGGGGTCTAGCACAGATACGCAGTATTTT	CSARARGSSTDTQYF
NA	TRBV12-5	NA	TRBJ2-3	TGTGCTAGTGGTTTGGGCGGGGTTTGGGATACGCAGTATTTT	CASGLGGVWDTQYF